Listed here are 22 T cell receptor beta chains from one sample, sequenced in a study of cytomegalovirus exposure and HLA in healthy donors. Use of 60 Vbeta and 13 Jbeta primers characterized the PCR. Here immunoSEQ multiplex PCR was the method, and the copy in TCRdb shows in-frame clones only, minus some. The table shows 200,000 or so clones, with roughly 80% occurring only once. Specimen: PBMCs. These receptors originate from a male donor in good health and CMV-seronegative.

The chain links TRBV30 to TRBJ2-7, with 7 positions matching TRBD2. This CDR3 region has 14 residues. J gave up 1 base and V 5 bases, and 8 bases lay outside the gene matches. In germline, CDR1 is GTSNPN, CDR2 SVGIG (reference sequence). Here the CDR3 reads CAWGGSGVSYEQYF. Written as DNA, the CDR3 is TGTGCCTGGGGAGGGAGCGGGGTTTCCTACGAGCAGTACTTC. The whole variable domain, remainder taken from reference TRBV30 and TRBJ2-7, is SQTIHQWPATLVQPVGSPLSLECTVEGTSNPNLYWYRQAAGRGLQLLFYSVGIGQISSEVPQNLSASRPQDRQFILSSKKLLLSDSGFYLCAWGGSGVSYEQYFGPGTRLTVT.

With regard to this clone: The junction departs from germline at one end; a sequencing error may be responsible. Additional DNA sequences in this sample encode the identical CDR3. The chain joins TRBV7-9 to TRBJ2-1; a possible D gene is TRBD2 (6 bases). This CDR3 is built from 12 residues. Germline CDR1 is SEHNR and CDR2 is FQNEAQ (reference sequence). This CDR3 reads CSSSLGGGEQFF. The CDR3 DNA is TGTTCCAGCAGCCTGGGTGGGGGGGAGCAGTTCTTC.

Here the CDR3 reads CASSSALLSSYEQYF. CDR3 sequence (DNA): TGTGCCAGTAGTAGTGCCCTGCTGAGCTCCTACGAGCAGTACTTC. This sequence joins TRBV19 and TRBJ2-7; D remains ambiguous. Between the trimmed V and J ends, which lost 4 bases and 0 bases, there was a span of 13 bases. CDR1 is LNHDA, CDR2 SQIVND, per germline (reference sequence). The CDR3 has 15 residues.

The rearrangement links TRBV5-4 to TRBJ1-2; 7 positions agree with TRBD1. With 5 bases clipped from V and 7 bases from J, the junction kept 8 bases outside the gene matches. This CDR3 has 13 residues. Germline V gene lookup returns CDR1 SGHNT and CDR2 YYREEE (reference sequence). The CDR3 protein is CASRNPGGRGYTF. CDR3 bases: TGTGCCAGCAGAAACCCAGGGGGACGTGGCTACACCTTC.

The rearrangement links TRBV15 to TRBJ2-1; perhaps TRBD2 as D (5 bases). This CDR3 region has 13 residues. Germline CDR1 reads LNHNV; CDR2 reads YYDKDF (reference sequence). The germline V and J ends were trimmed by 3 bases and 8 bases, with 11 bases remaining between them. CDR3 coding DNA: TGTGCCACCAGCAGCGGGCAAGCGGATGAGCAGTTCTTC. Translation: CATSSGQADEQFF.

The V gene is TRBV5-1, the J gene TRBJ2-7, with TRBD2 as a possible D gene (5 bases). The CDR3 extends over 14 amino acids. With 0 bases removed from V and 6 bases from J, the gap between germline ends came to 13 bases. Germline CDR1 and CDR2: SGHRS and YFSETQ. The CDR3 DNA sequence: TGCGCCAGCAGCTTGGCCCCACGGGGTGGCGAGCAGTACTTC. Amino acids: CASSLAPRGGEQYF.

The chain recombines TRBV28 with TRBJ2-1; 12 bases fit TRBD1. CDR1 MDHEN and CDR2 SYDVKM come from the germline V gene. The CDR3 loop spans 17 amino acids. With 2 bases clipped from V and 6 bases from J, the junction kept 8 bases outside the gene matches. The CDR3 DNA sequence: TGTGCCAGCAGTTTACCGAATTTGGGACAGGGGGCCAATGAGCAGTTCTTC. Its protein product is CASSLPNLGQGANEQFF. The full variable domain, rest sourced from reference TRBV28 and TRBJ2-1, is DVKVTQSSRYLVKRTGEKVFLECVQDMDHENMFWYRQDPGLGLRLIYFSYDVKMKEKGDIPEGYSVSREKKERFSLILESASTNQTSMYLCASSLPNLGQGANEQFFGPGTRLTVL.

This clone was observed once. CDR3 sequence: CASNKLATYNEQFF. DNA for the CDR3: TGTGCCAGCAATAAGTTAGCGACCTACAATGAGCAGTTCTTC. V usage is TRBV6-1 and J usage is TRBJ2-1; TRBD2 is a possible D gene (5 bases). V was pared by 7 bases and J by 2 bases, with 12 bases between. The germline gives CDR1 MNHNS, CDR2 SASEGT. The CDR3 is 14 residues long.

This clone was counted a few times. The rearrangement joins TRBV6-6 to TRBJ2-3; possible D gene TRBD2, 6 bases. This CDR3 has 14 residues. Germline CDR1 MNHNY, CDR2 SVGAGI (reference sequence). V lost 0 bases and J 3 bases, leaving 7 bases between the germline ends. CDR3 sequence reads: CASSYSGLTDTQYF. The CDR3 DNA follows: TGTGCCAGCAGTTACTCGGGACTTACAGATACGCAGTATTTT.

The CDR3 nucleotides read TGTGCCAGCAGCCCCAGAGCGCCTAGTAGTACGTACAATGAGCAGTTCTTC. Amino acid sequence: CASSPRAPSSTYNEQFF. The J gene is TRBJ2-1, the V gene TRBV11-2; D not resolved. This CDR3 is 17 amino acids long. In germline, CDR1 is SGHAT, CDR2 FQNNGV. V lost 5 bases and J 4 bases, leaving 21 bases between the germline ends.

V usage is TRBV5-1 and J usage is TRBJ1-1, with D possibly TRBD1 on 6 matching bases. Trimming took 0 bases from V and 5 from J, leaving 11 bases between them. The CDR3 sequence is 14 residues long. Germline CDR1 reads SGHRS; CDR2 reads YFSETQ. CDR3 residues: CASSLVAGATEAFF. The CDR3 DNA sequence: TGCGCCAGCAGCTTGGTGGCGGGGGCAACTGAAGCTTTCTTT.

J is TRBJ1-5 and V is TRBV7-2; 8 bases are a match to TRBD1. After removal of 2 bases from V and 4 bases from J, the junction contained 1 base not matched to a gene. The CDR3 sequence is 14 residues long. CDR1 and CDR2 from the germline V gene are SGHTA and FQGNSA. The DNA of the CDR3 is TGTGCCAGCAGCTTACGGACAGGGAATCAGCCCCAGCATTTT. Its translation is CASSLRTGNQPQHF.

V gene TRBV1 combines with J gene TRBJ2-3; TRBD1 reflects the table's D call only, with no check against the DNA. TRBV1 is deemed a pseudogene. This CDR3 has 17 residues. For the CDR3, the DNA is TGCACCAGCAGCCTTAAACCGACAGGGGCTAGCACAGATACGCAGTATTTT. This codes for CTSSLKPTGASTDTQYF.

V is TRBV6-6 and J is TRBJ2-1; the match to TRBD2 covers 8 bases. CDR3 length: 15 residues. Germline lookup yields CDR1 MNHNY and CDR2 SVGAGI (reference sequence). The trim removed 6 bases at V and 8 bases at J, leaving 12 bases unmatched. The CDR3 DNA sequence: TGTGCCAGCAGGACTAGCGCTACCATGCGGGATGAGCAGTTCTTC. Its protein is CASRTSATMRDEQFF.

This chain uses TRBV2 with TRBJ1-2, with D unclear. With 7 bases removed from V and 3 bases from J, the gap between germline ends came to 15 bases. The CDR3 has 14 residues. Looked up from germline, CDR1 is SNHLY and CDR2 is FYNNEI. The CDR3 sequence: CASTINGDHYGYTF. For the CDR3, the DNA is TGTGCCAGCACTATAAACGGAGACCACTATGGCTACACCTTC.

This chain links TRBV5-6 with TRBJ2-7; 10 bases line up with TRBD1. The CDR3 sequence is 14 residues long. V dropped 4 bases and J dropped 7; count of bases not matched to a gene: 8. Germline CDR1 reads SGHDT; CDR2 reads YYEEEE. CDR3 loop: CASSTGQGLGEQYF. The CDR3 nucleotides are TGTGCCAGCAGCACGGGACAGGGGCTCGGTGAGCAGTACTTC.

The chain couples TRBV11-2 to TRBJ2-1, with D perhaps matching TRBD2 (6 bases). Germline V gives CDR1 SGHAT, CDR2 FQNNGV. V was shortened by 4 bases and J by 2 bases, with 9 bases between the two germline ends. This CDR3 has 14 residues. The CDR3 DNA follows: TGTGCCAGCAGCTGGGACTCCCCCTACAATGAGCAGTTCTTC. Its translation is CASSWDSPYNEQFF.

The gene calls are TRBV18 and TRBJ2-7; possible D gene TRBD1, 6 bases. From germline, CDR1 is KGHSH and CDR2 LQKENI. Trimming took off 6 bases at V and 4 bases at J, with 13 bases between the two ends. The CDR3 length is 13 residues. The DNA of the CDR3 is TGTGCCAGCTCGCCGGGACAAGAATACGAGCAGTACTTC. Protein: CASSPGQEYEQYF.

The genes are TRBV7-2 and TRBJ2-3; 8 bases are a match to TRBD2. The CDR3 runs 18 residues. V gave up 1 base and J gave up 6 bases; unmatched junction bases: 15. Germline V gives CDR1 SGHTA, CDR2 FQGNSA. CDR3 in DNA: TGTGCCAGCAGCTTAGGGGAACCGGGACTAGGTATCCGGGATACGCAGTATTTT. Residues: CASSLGEPGLGIRDTQYF.

The V gene is TRBV10-1, the J gene TRBJ2-7; 9 positions match TRBD2. V lost 2 bases, J lost 6 bases, and 8 bases stayed unmatched. This CDR3 is 15 amino acids long. In germline, CDR1 is WNHNN, CDR2 SYGVQD (reference sequence). This chain's CDR3 is CASSEVAGADFEQYF. The DNA of the CDR3 is TGCGCCAGCAGTGAGGTAGCGGGAGCCGATTTCGAGCAGTACTTC.

The J gene is TRBJ1-1, the V gene TRBV7-9; TRBD1 agrees at 8 bases. The CDR3 covers 15 residues. Germline loops: CDR1 SEHNR, CDR2 FQNEAQ (reference sequence). The V gene end was trimmed by 4 bases and the J gene end by 5 bases; junction bases not matched to a gene: 9. CDR3 sequence reads: CASSSAATGGTEAFF. The CDR3 nucleotides read TGTGCCAGCAGCTCCGCCGCCACAGGGGGAACTGAAGCTTTCTTT. The full variable domain, completed using reference TRBV7-9 and TRBJ1-1, is DTGVSQNPRHKITKRGQNVTFRCDPISEHNRLYWYRQTLGQGPEFLTYFQNEAQLEKSRLLSDRFSAERPKGSFSTLEIQRTEQGDSAMYLCASSSAATGGTEAFFGQGTRLTVV.

The chain joins TRBV7-9 to TRBJ1-1; tentative D call: TRBD1 (6 bases). Germline CDR1 and CDR2: SEHNR and FQNEAQ (reference sequence). The CDR3 is 18 residues long. With 4 bases removed from V and 0 bases from J, the gap between germline ends came to 21 bases. The CDR3 coding sequence is TGTGCCAGCAGCTCAATCGCAGGGGTGAGGGTCGTGAACACTGAAGCTTTCTTT. Translated: CASSSIAGVRVVNTEAFF.